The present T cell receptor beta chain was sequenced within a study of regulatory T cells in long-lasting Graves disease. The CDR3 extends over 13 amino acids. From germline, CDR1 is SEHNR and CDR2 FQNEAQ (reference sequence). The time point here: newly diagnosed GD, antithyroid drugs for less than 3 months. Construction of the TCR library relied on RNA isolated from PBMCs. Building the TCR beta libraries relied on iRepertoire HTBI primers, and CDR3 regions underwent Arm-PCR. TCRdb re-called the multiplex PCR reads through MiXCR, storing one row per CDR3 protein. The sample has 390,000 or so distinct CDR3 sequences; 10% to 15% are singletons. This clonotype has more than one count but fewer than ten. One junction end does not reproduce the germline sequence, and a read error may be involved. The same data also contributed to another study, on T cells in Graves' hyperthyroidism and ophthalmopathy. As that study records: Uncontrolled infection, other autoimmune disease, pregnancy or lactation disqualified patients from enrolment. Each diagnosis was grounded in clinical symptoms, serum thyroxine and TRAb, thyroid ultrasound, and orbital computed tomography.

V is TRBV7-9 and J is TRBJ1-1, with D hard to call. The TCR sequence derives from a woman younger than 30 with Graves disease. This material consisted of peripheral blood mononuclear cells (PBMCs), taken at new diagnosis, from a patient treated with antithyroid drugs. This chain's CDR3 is CASSQVLNTGAFF. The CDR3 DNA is TGTGCCAGCAGCCAAGTTTTGAACACTGGAGCTTTCTTT.